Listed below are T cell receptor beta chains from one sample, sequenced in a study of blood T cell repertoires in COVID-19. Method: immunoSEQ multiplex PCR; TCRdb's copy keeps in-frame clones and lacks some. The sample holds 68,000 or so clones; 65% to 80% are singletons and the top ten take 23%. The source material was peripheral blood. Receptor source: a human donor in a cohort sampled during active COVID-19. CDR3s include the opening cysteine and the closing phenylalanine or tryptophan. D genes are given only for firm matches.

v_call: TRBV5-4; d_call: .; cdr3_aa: CASSLGTSLNSYNEQFF
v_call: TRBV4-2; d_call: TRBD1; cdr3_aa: CASSQGGQVKGYTF
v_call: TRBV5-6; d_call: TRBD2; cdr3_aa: CASSNGLAGVGELFF
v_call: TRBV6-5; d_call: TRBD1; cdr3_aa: CASRNRGGTEAFF
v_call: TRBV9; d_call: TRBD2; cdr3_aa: CASSTLAGGSYEQYF
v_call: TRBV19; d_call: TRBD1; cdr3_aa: CASSLTGAPYEQYF
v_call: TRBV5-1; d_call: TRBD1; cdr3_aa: CASSLGGTGNEKLFF
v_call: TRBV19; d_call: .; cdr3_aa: CASSTTPTYEQYF
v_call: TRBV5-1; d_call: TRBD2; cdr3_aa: CASSPREGDYEQYF
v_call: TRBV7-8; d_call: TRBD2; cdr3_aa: CASSRTSPDTQYF
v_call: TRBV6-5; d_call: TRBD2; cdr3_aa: CASTLAGGPRGTFF
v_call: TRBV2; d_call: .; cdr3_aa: CASSGQLSGNTIYF
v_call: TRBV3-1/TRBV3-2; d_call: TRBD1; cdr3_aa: CASSQDSWPGQGMNTGELFF
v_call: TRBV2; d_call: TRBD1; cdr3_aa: CASVQGTAGKLFF
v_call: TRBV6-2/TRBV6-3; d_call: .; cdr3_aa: CASSPRFSPLHF
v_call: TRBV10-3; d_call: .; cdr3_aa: CAISSGVDTGELFF
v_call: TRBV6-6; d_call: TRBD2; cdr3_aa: CASRSSGGLKETQYF
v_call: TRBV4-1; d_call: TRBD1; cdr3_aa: CASSSRTGAGANVLTF
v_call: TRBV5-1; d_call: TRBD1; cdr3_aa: CASSLGQGSYEQYF
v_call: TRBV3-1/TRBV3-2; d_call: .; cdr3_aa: CASSDWTAPYEQYF
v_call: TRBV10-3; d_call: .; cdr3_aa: CAIGPRPYNEQFF